The following is a TCR beta chain sequence with its context. 13 Jbeta primers and 60 Vbeta primers were used for the PCR. Only in-frame clones appear in the TCRdb table, and some are missing; sequencing was by immunoSEQ multiplex PCR. The sample yields about 190,000 clones, around 80% seen once. V gave up 4 bases and J gave up 0 bases; unmatched junction bases: 5. The CDR3 runs to 16 residues. Looked up from germline, CDR1 is SGHNT and CDR2 is YENEEA. Donors likely had unrecorded immune exposures despite being nominally healthy when sampled. This specimen comes from a study of cytomegalovirus exposure and HLA in healthy donors.

The chain combines TRBV11-3 with TRBJ2-7; the match to TRBD2 covers 11 bases. The receptor's source is a woman between 35 and 50 years old in good health and CMV-seronegative. The sequencing input was PBMCs. This CDR3 is CASSSGLADSSYEQYF. The CDR3 nucleotides are TGTGCCAGCAGCTCGGGACTAGCGGACAGCTCCTACGAGCAGTACTTC.